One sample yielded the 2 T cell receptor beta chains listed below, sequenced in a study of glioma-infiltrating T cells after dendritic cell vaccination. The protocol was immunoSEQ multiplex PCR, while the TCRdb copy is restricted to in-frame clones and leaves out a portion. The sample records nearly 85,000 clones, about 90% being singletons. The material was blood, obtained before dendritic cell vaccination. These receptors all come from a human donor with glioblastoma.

The chain's CDR3 is CTSSPVRGTFF. CDR3 in DNA: TGCACCAGCAGCCCCGTAAGGGGCACGTTTTTT. The gene calls are TRBV1 and TRBJ1-4; the table's D call TRBD1 went unverified against the DNA. TRBV1 is assigned pseudogene status. CDR3 length equals 11 residues.

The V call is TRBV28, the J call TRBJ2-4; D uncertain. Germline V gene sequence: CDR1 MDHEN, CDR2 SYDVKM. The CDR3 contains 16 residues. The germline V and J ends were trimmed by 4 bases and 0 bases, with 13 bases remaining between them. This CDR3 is CASSSRMGLAKNIQYF. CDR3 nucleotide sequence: TGTGCCAGCAGTTCTAGGATGGGTCTAGCCAAAAACATTCAGTACTTC.